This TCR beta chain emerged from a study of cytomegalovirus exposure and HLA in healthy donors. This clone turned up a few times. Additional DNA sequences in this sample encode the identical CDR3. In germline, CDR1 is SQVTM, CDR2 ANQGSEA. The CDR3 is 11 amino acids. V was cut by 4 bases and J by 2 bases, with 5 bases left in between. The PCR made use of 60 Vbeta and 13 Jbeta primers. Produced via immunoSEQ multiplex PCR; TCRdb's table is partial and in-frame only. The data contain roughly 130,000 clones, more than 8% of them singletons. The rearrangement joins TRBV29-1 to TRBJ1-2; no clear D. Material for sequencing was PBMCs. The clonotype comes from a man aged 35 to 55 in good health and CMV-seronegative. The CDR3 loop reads CSVAGNYGYTF. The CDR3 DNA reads TGCAGCGTTGCGGGGAACTATGGCTACACCTTC.